This TCR delta chain was sequenced for a study of gamma-delta chains in newborns, infants, children. Study-wide context: Microbial exposure reportedly drives polyclonal innate γδ T cell expansion after birth.

CDR1 TSWWSYY and CDR2 QGS come from the germline V gene. The CDR3 is made up of 18 amino acids. Trimming took off 4 bases at V and 0 bases at J, with 18 bases between the two ends. TCRdb reapplied CATT to the reads. This table holds approximately 4,600 delta-chain clones, 2.5% to 3% found once. This clonotype was obtained from a child who was a newborn, infant or young child, either healthy, febrile or measles-vaccinated (not recorded which). What was sequenced was blood. The chain carries TRDV1 and TRDJ2; tentative D call: TRDD3 (5 bases). DNA for the CDR3: TGTGCTCTTGGGGTCTACCCTAGTCCGGGGGCTTTGACAGCACAACTCTTCTTT. Its protein product is CALGVYPSPGALTAQLFF.